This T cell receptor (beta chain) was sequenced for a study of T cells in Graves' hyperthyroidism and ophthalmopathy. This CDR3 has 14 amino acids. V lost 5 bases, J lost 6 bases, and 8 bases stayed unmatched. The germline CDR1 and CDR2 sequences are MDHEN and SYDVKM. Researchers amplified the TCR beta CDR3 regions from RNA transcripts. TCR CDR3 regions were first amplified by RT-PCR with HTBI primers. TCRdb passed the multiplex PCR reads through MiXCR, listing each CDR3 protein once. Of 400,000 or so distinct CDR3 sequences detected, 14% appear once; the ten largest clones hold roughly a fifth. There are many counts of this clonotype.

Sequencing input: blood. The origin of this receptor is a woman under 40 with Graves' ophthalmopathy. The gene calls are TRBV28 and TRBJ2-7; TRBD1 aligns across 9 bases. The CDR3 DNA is TGTGCCAGCAGTACAACCGGGACAGGGAGCGAGCAGTACTTC. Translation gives CASSTTGTGSEQYF.